Listed here is a single T cell receptor beta chain. Its antigen is currently unknown. These data originate in a study of vaccination and CD4 T cells after COVID-19. Study-level background: Samples after vaccination came a median approximately 66 days past dose two, ranging 14 to 241.

At the Johns Hopkins FTIC core, DNA taken from cultured CD4+ T cells was sequenced by way of the Oncomine TCR Beta short-read assay. TCRdb passed the PCR reads through MiXCR, listing each CDR3 protein once. The sample shows fewer than 15,000 distinct CDR3 sequences, about 45% of them seen only once. There are 11 residues in the CDR3. The ends were cut back, 6 bases at V and 4 bases at J, with 7 bases in the middle. CDR1 is MNHNS, CDR2 SASEGT, per germline. Treatment noted: 10-day PBMC culture with coronavirus spike peptide pools or control peptides (ViraFEST assay). The sequencing input was CD4+ T cells from blood, cultured in vitro. The V and J genes are TRBV6-1 and TRBJ2-7; no firm D call. The receptor's source is a human donor who had recovered from COVID-19. The CDR3 sequence: CASSAHYEQYF. The CDR3 DNA reads as TGTGCCAGCAGCGCCCATTACGAGCAGTACTTC.